A single TCR beta chain is shown here with its context. These data belong to a study of T cell responses to AZD1222 COVID-19 vaccine. TCRdb keeps only in-frame clones here, not all; method: immunoSEQ multiplex PCR. The sample lists more than 90,000 clones; just over 90% were seen once. V was pared by 6 bases and J by 0 bases, with 14 bases between. Germline V gene sequence: CDR1 MNHEY, CDR2 SVGAGI. This CDR3 is built from 15 residues. The sequence came from an adult in good health. The chain couples TRBV6-5 to TRBJ1-2; D is unresolved. Sample: peripheral blood, taken on day 0 of AZD1222 vaccination. CDR3 sequence: CASRPDLSSNYGYTF. In DNA form, the CDR3 reads TGTGCCAGCAGACCTGACCTCTCATCTAACTATGGCTACACCTTC.